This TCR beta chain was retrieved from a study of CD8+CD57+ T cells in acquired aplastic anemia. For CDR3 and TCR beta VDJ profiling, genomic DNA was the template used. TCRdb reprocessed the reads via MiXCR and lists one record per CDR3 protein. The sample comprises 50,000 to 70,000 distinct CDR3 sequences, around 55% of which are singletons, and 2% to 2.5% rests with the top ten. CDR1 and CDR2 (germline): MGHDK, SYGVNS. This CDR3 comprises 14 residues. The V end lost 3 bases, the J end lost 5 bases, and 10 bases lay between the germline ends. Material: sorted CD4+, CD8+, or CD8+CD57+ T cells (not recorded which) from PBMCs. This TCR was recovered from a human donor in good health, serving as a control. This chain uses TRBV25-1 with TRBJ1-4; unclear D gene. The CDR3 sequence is CASSDLSRNEKLFF. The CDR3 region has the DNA TGTGCCAGCAGTGACCTGAGTAGGAATGAAAAACTGTTTTTT.